This T cell receptor (beta chain) appears in the sequencing data of a study of cytomegalovirus exposure and HLA in healthy donors. General observations from the study: Later analysis identified a missense DCLRE1C variant that was linked to TCR beta V- and J-gene trimming. Among TCR sequences, most were rare, though some public TCRs appeared in many donors. Most of the TCR beta V segments (in an earlier analysis) were productive either about 87% or about 30% of the time.

Turning to this clone: Its target is unknown. The junction departs from the called germline gene at one end, perhaps through a read error. Other DNA sequences from this sample encode an identical CDR3 as well.

The CDR3 extends over 12 amino acids. Germline-derived CDR1 and CDR2 are SGHNT and YENEEA. PCR amplification relied on 60 Vbeta primers (plus 13 Jbeta primers). Produced via immunoSEQ multiplex PCR; TCRdb's table is partial and in-frame only. The repertoire consists of 180,000 or so clones, with over 70% occurring once and the leading ten covering roughly 3%. The specimen sequenced was PBMCs. This sequence originates from a male donor in good health and CMV-seronegative. The rearrangement uses TRBV11-3 and TRBJ2-7; TRBD2 aligns across 7 bases. CDR3 nucleotide sequence: TGTGCCAGCAGCTACCCCGCGGGGGAGCAGTACTTT. Translation gives CASSYPAGEQYF.